This T cell receptor (beta chain) was captured by sequencing in a study of Ad26.COV2.S vaccination and SARS-CoV-2 variants. Whole-study findings and limits: People who got the vaccine had more spike-specific TCR breadth than people who got placebo. Responses of spike-specific T cells (both CD8+ and CD4+) reportedly showed substantial breadth after vaccination. Vaccinated and placebo-treated recipients had similar non-spike TCR breadth.

The protocol was immunoSEQ multiplex PCR, while the TCRdb copy is restricted to in-frame clones and leaves out a portion. The sample shows roughly 700,000 clones, roughly nine tenths of them seen only once. As to treatment: some 20 received Ad26.COV2.S at low or high dose, single or two shots; roughly five received placebo; per-sample allocation not given. The samples were gathered on day 63 after the first injection of vaccine or placebo. To note about this clone: The target antigen is unknown.

Sequences were derived from peripheral blood, sampled in a trial of Ad26.COV2.S vaccine versus placebo. The TCR comes from a person aged 18-60 years who received the Ad26.COV2.S COVID-19 vaccine or a placebo.

CDR3 nucleotide sequence: TGTGCTAGTGGTTTCGGACTGGGGGAGACCCAGTACTTC. This gives the protein CASGFGLGETQYF. The rearrangement uses TRBV12-5 and TRBJ2-5, with D maybe TRBD2 (5 bases). The CDR3 sequence is 13 residues long. V was cut by 3 bases and J by 5 bases, with 10 bases left in between. Germline V gene sequence: CDR1 LGHNT, CDR2 FRNRAP.